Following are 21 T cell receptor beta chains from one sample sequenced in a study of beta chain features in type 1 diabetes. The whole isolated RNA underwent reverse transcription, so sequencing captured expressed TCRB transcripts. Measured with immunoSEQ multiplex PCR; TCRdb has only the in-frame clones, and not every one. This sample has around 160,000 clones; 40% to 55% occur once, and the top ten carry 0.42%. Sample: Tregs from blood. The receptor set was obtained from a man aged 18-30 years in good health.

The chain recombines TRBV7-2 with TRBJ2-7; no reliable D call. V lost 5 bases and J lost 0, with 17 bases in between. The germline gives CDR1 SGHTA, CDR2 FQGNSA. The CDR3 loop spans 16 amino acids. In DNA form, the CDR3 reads TGTGCCAGCAGCCCCTACTCCTCGTTTGGCTCCTACGAGCAGTACTTC. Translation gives CASSPYSSFGSYEQYF. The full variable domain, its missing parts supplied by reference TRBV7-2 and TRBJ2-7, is GAGVSQSPSNKVTEKGKDVELRCDPISGHTALYWYRQSLGQGLEFLIYFQGNSAPDKSGLPSDRFSAERTGGSVSTLTIQRTQQEDSAVYLCASSPYSSFGSYEQYFGPGTRLTVT.

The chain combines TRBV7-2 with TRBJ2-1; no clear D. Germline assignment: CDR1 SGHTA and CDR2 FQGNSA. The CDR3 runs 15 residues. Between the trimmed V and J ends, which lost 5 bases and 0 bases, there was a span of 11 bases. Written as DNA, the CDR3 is TGTGCCAGCAGCCCTCTTTGGAGCTCCTACAATGAGCAGTTCTTC. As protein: CASSPLWSSYNEQFF.

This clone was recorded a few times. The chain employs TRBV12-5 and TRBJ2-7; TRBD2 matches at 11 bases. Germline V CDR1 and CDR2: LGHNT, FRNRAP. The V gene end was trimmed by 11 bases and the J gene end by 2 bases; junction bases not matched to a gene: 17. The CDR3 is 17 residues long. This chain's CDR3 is CAGTGGRTSGLPYEQYF. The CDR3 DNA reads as TGTGCTGGGACGGGCGGACGGACTAGCGGGTTACCCTACGAGCAGTACTTC. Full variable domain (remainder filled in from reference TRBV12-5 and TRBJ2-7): DARVTQTPRHKVTEMGQEVTMRCQPILGHNTVFWYRQTMMQGLELLAYFRNRAPLDDSGMPKDRFSAEMPDATLATLKIQPSEPRDSAVYFCAGTGGRTSGLPYEQYFGPGTRLTVT.

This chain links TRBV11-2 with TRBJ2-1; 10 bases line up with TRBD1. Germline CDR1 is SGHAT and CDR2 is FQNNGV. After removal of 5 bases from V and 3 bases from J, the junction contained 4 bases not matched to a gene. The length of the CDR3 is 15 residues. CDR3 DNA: TGTGCCAGCAGCCCAGGACAGGGGGGCTACAATGAGCAGTTCTTC. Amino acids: CASSPGQGGYNEQFF.

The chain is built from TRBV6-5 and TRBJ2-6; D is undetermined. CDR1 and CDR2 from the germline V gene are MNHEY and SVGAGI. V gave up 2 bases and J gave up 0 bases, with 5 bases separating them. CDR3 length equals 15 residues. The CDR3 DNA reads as TGTGCCAGCAGTTACCGGTTCTCTGGGGCCAACGTCCTGACTTTC. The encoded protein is CASSYRFSGANVLTF.

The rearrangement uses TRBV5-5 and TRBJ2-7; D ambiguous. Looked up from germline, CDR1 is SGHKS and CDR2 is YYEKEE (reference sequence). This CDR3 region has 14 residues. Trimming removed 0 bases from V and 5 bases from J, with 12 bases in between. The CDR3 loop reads CASSLGWAKDEQYF. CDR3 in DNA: TGTGCCAGCAGCTTGGGATGGGCTAAGGACGAGCAGTACTTC.

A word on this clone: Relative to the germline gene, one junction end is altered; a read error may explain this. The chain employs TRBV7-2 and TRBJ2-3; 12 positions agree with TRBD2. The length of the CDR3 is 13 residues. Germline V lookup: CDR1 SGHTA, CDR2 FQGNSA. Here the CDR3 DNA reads TGTGCCAGCAGCTTAGAGGGGGGACTAGCGGGTAATTTT. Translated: CASSLEGGLAGNF.

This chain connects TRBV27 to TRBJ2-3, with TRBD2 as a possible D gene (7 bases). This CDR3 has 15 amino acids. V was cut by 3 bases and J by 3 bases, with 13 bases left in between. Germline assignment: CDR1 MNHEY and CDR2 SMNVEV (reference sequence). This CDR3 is CASSFWGGGTDTQYF. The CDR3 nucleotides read TGTGCCAGCAGTTTTTGGGGGGGCGGGACAGATACGCAGTATTTT.

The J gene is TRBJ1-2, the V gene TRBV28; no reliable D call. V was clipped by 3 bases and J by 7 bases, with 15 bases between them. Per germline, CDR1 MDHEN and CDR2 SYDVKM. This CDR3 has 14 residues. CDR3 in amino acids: CASSFVGYEGGYTF. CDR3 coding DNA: TGTGCCAGCAGTTTCGTAGGGTATGAGGGTGGCTACACCTTC.

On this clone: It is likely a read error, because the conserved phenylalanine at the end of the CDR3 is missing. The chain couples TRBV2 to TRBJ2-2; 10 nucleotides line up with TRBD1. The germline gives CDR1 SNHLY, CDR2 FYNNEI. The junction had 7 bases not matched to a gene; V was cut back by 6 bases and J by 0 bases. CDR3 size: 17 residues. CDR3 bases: TGTGCCAGCAGGAGAGGGACAGGGGCCGCGAACACCGGGGAGCTGTTTTCT. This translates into CASRRGTGAANTGELFS.

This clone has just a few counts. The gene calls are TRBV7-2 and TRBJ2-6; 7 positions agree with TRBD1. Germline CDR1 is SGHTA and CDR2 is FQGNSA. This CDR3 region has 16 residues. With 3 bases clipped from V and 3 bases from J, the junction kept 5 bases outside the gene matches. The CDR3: CASSLYRDSGANVLTF. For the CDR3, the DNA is TGTGCCAGCAGCTTGTACAGGGACAGTGGGGCCAACGTCCTGACTTTC.

CDR3 amino acids: CASSFWVKEGLAKNIQYF. The DNA for the CDR3 is TGTGCCAGCAGTTTCTGGGTGAAAGAGGGTCTAGCCAAAAACATTCAGTACTTC. The genes are TRBV28 and TRBJ2-4, with a weak D call TRBD2 (5 bases). Germline CDR1 reads MDHEN; CDR2 reads SYDVKM. CDR3 length: 18 amino acids. V lost 3 bases, J lost 0 bases, and 18 bases lay in between.

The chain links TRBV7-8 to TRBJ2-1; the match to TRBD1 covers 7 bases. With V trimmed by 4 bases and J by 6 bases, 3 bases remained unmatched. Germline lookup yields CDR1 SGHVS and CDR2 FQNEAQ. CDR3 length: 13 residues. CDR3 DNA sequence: TGTGCCAGCAGCTCGGGACAGATCAATGAGCAGTTCTTC. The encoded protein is CASSSGQINEQFF.

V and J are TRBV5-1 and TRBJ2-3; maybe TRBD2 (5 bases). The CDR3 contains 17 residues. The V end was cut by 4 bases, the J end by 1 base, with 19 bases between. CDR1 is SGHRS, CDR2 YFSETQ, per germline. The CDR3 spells CASSADFPGSGTDTQYF. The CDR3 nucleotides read TGCGCCAGCAGCGCAGACTTCCCGGGGTCGGGCACAGATACGCAGTATTTT. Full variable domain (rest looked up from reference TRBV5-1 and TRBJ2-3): KAGVTQTPRYLIKTRGQQVTLSCSPISGHRSVSWYQQTPGQGLQFLFEYFSETQRNKGNFPGRFSGRQFSNSRSEMNVSTLELGDSALYLCASSADFPGSGTDTQYFGPGTRLTVL.

CDR3 coding DNA: TGCGCCAGCAGCTTGGTCGGTACTAAACCCTTCACTGAAGCTTTCTTT. This translates into CASSLVGTKPFTEAFF. J is TRBJ1-1 and V is TRBV5-1; D is unclear. CDR1 is SGHRS and CDR2 is YFSETQ in the germline V gene. The CDR3 has 16 residues. Trimming cost V 0 bases and J 4 bases, with 16 bases left between them.

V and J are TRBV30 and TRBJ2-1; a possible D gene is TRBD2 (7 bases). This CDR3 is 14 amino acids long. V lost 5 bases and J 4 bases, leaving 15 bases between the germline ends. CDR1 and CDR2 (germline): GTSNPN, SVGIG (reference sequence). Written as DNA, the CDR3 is TGTGCCTGGCGGTGGGCGGGGGCTTACAATGAGCAGTTCTTC. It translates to CAWRWAGAYNEQFF. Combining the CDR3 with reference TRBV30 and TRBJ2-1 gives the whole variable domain SQTIHQWPATLVQPVGSPLSLECTVEGTSNPNLYWYRQAAGRGLQLLFYSVGIGQISSEVPQNLSASRPQDRQFILSSKKLLLSDSGFYLCAWRWAGAYNEQFFGPGTRLTVL.

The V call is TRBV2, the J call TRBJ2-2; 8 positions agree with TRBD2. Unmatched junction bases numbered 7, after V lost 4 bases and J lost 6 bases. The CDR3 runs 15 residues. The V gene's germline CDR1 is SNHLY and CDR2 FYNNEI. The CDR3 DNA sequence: TGTGCCAGCAGTGCACTAGCGGCCTACGCCGGGGAGCTGTTTTTT. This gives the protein CASSALAAYAGELFF. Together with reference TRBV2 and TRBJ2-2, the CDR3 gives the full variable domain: EPEVTQTPSHQVTQMGQEVILRCVPISNHLYFYWYRQILGQKVEFLVSFYNNEISEKSEIFDDQFSVERPDGSNFTLKIRSTKLEDSAMYFCASSALAAYAGELFFGEGSRLTVL.

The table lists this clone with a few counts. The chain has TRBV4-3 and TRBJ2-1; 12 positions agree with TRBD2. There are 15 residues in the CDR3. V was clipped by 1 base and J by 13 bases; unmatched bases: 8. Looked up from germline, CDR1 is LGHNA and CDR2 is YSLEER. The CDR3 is CASSQVVTSGSSQFF. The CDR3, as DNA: TGCGCCAGCAGCCAAGTAGTGACTAGCGGGAGCTCTCAGTTCTTC.

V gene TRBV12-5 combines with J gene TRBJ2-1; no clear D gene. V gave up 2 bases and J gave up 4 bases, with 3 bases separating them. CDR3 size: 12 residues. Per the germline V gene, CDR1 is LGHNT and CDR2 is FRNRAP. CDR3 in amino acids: CASGLSYNEQFF. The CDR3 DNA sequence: TGTGCTAGTGGTTTGTCGTACAATGAGCAGTTCTTC. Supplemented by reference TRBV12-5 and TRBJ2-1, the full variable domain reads DARVTQTPRHKVTEMGQEVTMRCQPILGHNTVFWYRQTMMQGLELLAYFRNRAPLDDSGMPKDRFSAEMPDATLATLKIQPSEPRDSAVYFCASGLSYNEQFFGPGTRLTVL.

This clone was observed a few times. In DNA form, the CDR3 reads TGTGCCAGCAGTTTATCGGGCAGATCCTACGAGCAGTACTTC. This sequence encodes CASSLSGRSYEQYF. The chain carries TRBV27 and TRBJ2-7; D is unclear. This CDR3 has 14 residues. V gave up 0 bases and J gave up 1 base, with 7 bases separating them. Germline V gene lookup returns CDR1 MNHEY and CDR2 SMNVEV (reference sequence).

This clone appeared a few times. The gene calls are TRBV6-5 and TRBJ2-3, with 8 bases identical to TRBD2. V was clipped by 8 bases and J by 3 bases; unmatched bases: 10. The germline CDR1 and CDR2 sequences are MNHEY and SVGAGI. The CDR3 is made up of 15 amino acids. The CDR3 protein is CASWPGLGITDTQYF. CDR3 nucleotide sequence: TGTGCCAGCTGGCCGGGACTAGGGATTACAGATACGCAGTATTTT.